The 20 T cell receptor beta chains listed next were all sequenced from one sample in a study of blood T cell repertoires in COVID-19. Assay used: immunoSEQ multiplex PCR; TCRdb lists only in-frame clones, some missing. The sample carries under 75,000 clones, 86% recorded once. The sample taken for sequencing was peripheral blood. The receptor source for this set is a man aged 25-40 years with acute or convalescent COVID-19.

The chain carries TRBV9 and TRBJ2-1; D is ambiguous. The CDR3 loop spans 16 amino acids. The V end lost 0 bases, the J end lost 0 bases, and 10 bases lay between the germline ends. CDR1 SGDLS and CDR2 YYNGEE come from the germline V gene. CDR3 sequence: CASSVASRSSYNEQFF. CDR3 nucleotides: TGTGCCAGCAGCGTAGCATCGCGGAGCTCCTACAATGAGCAGTTCTTC.

This clone appeared a single time. This chain connects TRBV9 to TRBJ2-2; unclear D gene. This CDR3 has 16 residues. The germline gives CDR1 SGDLS, CDR2 YYNGEE. The ends were cut back, 0 bases at V and 0 bases at J, with 9 bases in the middle. The CDR3 loop reads CASSVVATANTGELFF. The DNA for the CDR3 is TGTGCCAGCAGCGTAGTAGCAACGGCGAACACCGGGGAGCTGTTTTTT.

The gene calls are TRBV9 and TRBJ2-7, with D uncertain. V dropped 0 bases and J dropped 0 bases, with 7 bases sitting between them. Germline-derived CDR1 and CDR2 are SGDLS and YYNGEE. The CDR3 is made up of 14 amino acids. CDR3: CASSVGQDSYEQYF. The CDR3 DNA is TGTGCCAGCAGCGTAGGGCAGGACTCCTACGAGCAGTACTTC.

This chain connects TRBV28 to TRBJ1-4; 8 bases align to TRBD1. The V gene end was trimmed by 2 bases and the J gene end by 7 bases; junction bases not matched to a gene: 3. This CDR3 is built from 14 residues. Per germline, CDR1 MDHEN and CDR2 SYDVKM. The CDR3 DNA follows: TGTGCCAGCAGTTTACAGGGGGCGTCTGAAAAACTGTTTTTT. Its translation: CASSLQGASEKLFF.

This clone was seen only once. The chain recombines TRBV13 with TRBJ2-3, with TRBD2 matching over 15 bases. Germline V gene sequence: CDR1 PRHDT, CDR2 FYEKMQ (reference sequence). There are 15 residues in the CDR3. V lost 5 bases, J lost 11 bases, and 8 bases stayed unmatched. The CDR3 spells CASSPGLAGGLEQYF. Here the CDR3 DNA reads TGTGCCAGCAGCCCAGGACTAGCGGGGGGGCTCGAGCAGTATTTT.

V usage is TRBV19 and J usage is TRBJ2-3; 7 bases are a match to TRBD2. The CDR3 consists of 13 residues. The V segment lost 7 bases and the J segment 9 bases; nucleotides outside the gene matches: 10. The germline V gene encodes CDR1 LNHDA and CDR2 SQIVND (reference sequence). This CDR3 is CASTPRASGTQYF. CDR3 nucleotides: TGTGCCAGTACCCCGAGGGCTAGCGGAACGCAGTATTTT.

The genes are TRBV7-2 and TRBJ2-7, with 7 bases aligning to TRBD2. Germline CDR1 SGHTA, CDR2 FQGNSA. The CDR3 runs 15 residues. The J segment lost 2 bases and the V segment lost 0 bases, leaving 4 bases of the junction unmatched. The CDR3 reads CASSLAGLAAYEQYF. The DNA of the CDR3 is TGTGCCAGCAGCTTAGCGGGCCTAGCGGCCTACGAGCAGTACTTC.

The chain has TRBV29-1 and TRBJ1-1, with TRBD1 identical over 10 bases. Trimming at V came to 7 bases and at J to 3 bases, leaving 2 bases not matched to a gene. Germline V gene lookup returns CDR1 SQVTM and CDR2 ANQGSEA. The CDR3 runs 12 residues. CDR3: CSGGTGDTEAFF. CDR3 DNA sequence: TGCAGCGGCGGGACAGGGGACACTGAAGCTTTCTTT.

This chain links TRBV19 with TRBJ2-1; 11 positions agree with TRBD2. The CDR3 loop spans 17 amino acids. With V trimmed by 4 bases and J by 8 bases, 13 bases remained unmatched. Germline assignment: CDR1 LNHDA and CDR2 SQIVND (reference sequence). The CDR3 is CASSKKDRLAGRDEQFF. Written as DNA, the CDR3 is TGTGCCAGTAGTAAAAAGGATCGACTAGCGGGGAGGGATGAGCAGTTCTTC.

The gene calls are TRBV30 and TRBJ2-1; 8 bases match TRBD2. The CDR3 has 16 amino acids. The germline gives CDR1 GTSNPN, CDR2 SVGIG (reference sequence). V was pared by 0 bases and J by 9 bases, with 13 bases of the junction left unmatched. CDR3 sequence (DNA): TGTGCCTGGAGTGTACGGTTTAGCGGGAAAGGGGGTGAGCAGTTCTTC. It codes for CAWSVRFSGKGGEQFF.

The rearrangement links TRBV2 to TRBJ2-4; possible D gene TRBD1, 5 bases. CDR3 size: 16 residues. CDR1 SNHLY and CDR2 FYNNEI come from the germline V gene. V lost 1 base and J 0 bases, leaving 10 bases between the germline ends. CDR3 in DNA: TGTGCCAGCAGTGAAGAGGGGCTACTAGCCAAAAACATTCAGTACTTC. Translating it yields CASSEEGLLAKNIQYF.

The chain links TRBV6-1 to TRBJ1-5; D may be TRBD1 (5 bases). CDR1 and CDR2 (germline): MNHNS, SASEGT. V lost 4 bases and J lost 1, with 17 bases in between. CDR3 length: 17 amino acids. In DNA form, the CDR3 reads TGTGCCAGCAGTGTATCGTCGGGGGTCAGGAGCAATCAGCCCCAGCATTTT. It translates to CASSVSSGVRSNQPQHF.

This chain connects TRBV15 to TRBJ2-7, with 12 bases matching TRBD2. With 1 base clipped from V and 5 bases from J, the junction kept 0 bases outside the gene matches. The CDR3 has 14 amino acids. Per the germline V gene, CDR1 is LNHNV and CDR2 is YYDKDF (reference sequence). The CDR3 DNA reads as TGTGCCACCAGCAGAGGACTAGCGGGAGACGAGCAGTACTTC. It specifies CATSRGLAGDEQYF. Full variable domain (remainder filled in from reference TRBV15 and TRBJ2-7): DAMVIQNPRYQVTQFGKPVTLSCSQTLNHNVMYWYQQKSSQAPKLLFHYYDKDFNNEADTPDNFQSRRPNTSFCFLDIRSPGLGDTAMYLCATSRGLAGDEQYFGPGTRLTVT.

The V call is TRBV5-1, the J call TRBJ2-3; 7 nucleotides line up with TRBD2. Unmatched junction bases numbered 19, after V lost 6 bases and J lost 6 bases. The CDR3 is 17 amino acids. The germline V gene encodes CDR1 SGHRS and CDR2 YFSETQ. The DNA of the CDR3 is TGCGCCAGCACCGACCGGCGCTGGGGAGGGCAAGGGGATACGCAGTATTTT. It specifies CASTDRRWGGQGDTQYF.

J is TRBJ2-7 and V is TRBV7-3; 7 bases are shared with TRBD1. V was pared by 5 bases and J by 5 bases, with 9 bases of the junction left unmatched. The V gene's germline CDR1 is SGHTA and CDR2 FQGTGA. This CDR3 spans 14 amino acids. CDR3 residues: CASSLTGKVHEQYF. CDR3 bases: TGTGCCAGCAGCCTGACAGGGAAGGTCCACGAGCAGTACTTC.

This chain links TRBV10-3 with TRBJ1-6; unclear D gene. The CDR3 is made up of 13 amino acids. The V end lost 4 bases, the J end lost 9 bases, and 10 bases lay between the germline ends. CDR1 and CDR2 (germline): ENHRY, SYGVKD. CDR3 residues: CAISGQVGSPLHF. CDR3 in DNA: TGTGCCATCAGTGGACAAGTCGGTTCACCCCTCCACTTT.

This chain connects TRBV6-5 to TRBJ1-6; no clear D. V lost 0 bases and J 10 bases, leaving 13 bases between the germline ends. From germline, CDR1 is MNHEY and CDR2 SVGAGI. This CDR3 has 15 amino acids. The CDR3, as DNA: TGTGCCAGCAGTTACTCGAGGGTTCTGGAATCACCCCTCCACTTT. Residues: CASSYSRVLESPLHF.

The chain has TRBV6-5 and TRBJ1-2; 9 nucleotides line up with TRBD1. The CDR3 extends over 15 amino acids. V was pared by 2 bases and J by 4 bases, with 5 bases of the junction left unmatched. The V gene's germline CDR1 is MNHEY and CDR2 SVGAGI. Here the CDR3 DNA reads TGTGCCAGCAGTTACCCCGGGACAGGGTTCTATGGCTACACCTTC. It specifies CASSYPGTGFYGYTF.

The rearrangement uses TRBV6-1 and TRBJ2-1; TRBD2 aligns across 13 bases. The CDR3 covers 15 residues. V was clipped by 6 bases and J by 6 bases; unmatched bases: 5. CDR1 and CDR2 (germline): MNHNS, SASEGT. The CDR3 here is CASRPTSGGLNEQFF. The CDR3 DNA follows: TGTGCCAGCAGGCCGACTAGCGGGGGGCTCAATGAGCAGTTCTTC.

V usage is TRBV10-3 and J usage is TRBJ2-1, with TRBD2 matching over 15 bases. Trimming removed 4 bases from V and 8 bases from J; junction bases left unmatched: 6. From germline, CDR1 is ENHRY and CDR2 SYGVKD. There are 16 residues in the CDR3. CDR3 amino acids: CAISGRGLAGGYEQFF. CDR3 nucleotide sequence: TGTGCCATCAGTGGGCGGGGACTAGCGGGGGGCTATGAGCAGTTCTTC.